Below, 10 T cell receptor beta chains from the same sample are listed, as sequenced in a study of lymphopenia after photon versus proton radiotherapy (dated by TCRdb to the late 2010s). Library generation was performed with the immunoSEQ multiplex PCR assay. This is the immuneACCESS table as TCRdb keeps it, with only in-frame sequences that have V and J called. A part of the clones is gone; compared with another copy, unresolved V genes explain less than half, and the rest is unexplained. Across this sample there are approximately 20,000 clones, with around nine tenths seen only once. Around 6.1% of the sample goes to the ten largest clones. The sequencing used peripheral blood, collected from a patient treated with photon-based radiotherapy. Receptors originate from a man aged 60 to 69 with pancreatic cancer.

The V call is TRBV12-5, the J call TRBJ1-1; D is perhaps TRBD1 (6 bases). This CDR3 region has 15 residues. Looked up from germline, CDR1 is LGHNT and CDR2 is FRNRAP. V gave up 0 bases and J gave up 4 bases, with 12 bases separating them. The CDR3 coding sequence is TGTGCTAGTGGTTTGGTACCGGGACAAGTCACTGAAGCTTTCTTT. This translates into CASGLVPGQVTEAFF. Variable domain in full (rest from reference TRBV12-5 and TRBJ1-1): DARVTQTPRHKVTEMGQEVTMRCQPILGHNTVFWYRQTMMQGLELLAYFRNRAPLDDSGMPKDRFSAEMPDATLATLKIQPSEPRDSAVYFCASGLVPGQVTEAFFGQGTRLTVV.

The chain is built from TRBV2 and TRBJ1-4; the match to TRBD1 covers 7 bases. With V trimmed by 1 base and J by 8 bases, 4 bases remained unmatched. There are 14 residues in the CDR3. Germline-derived CDR1 and CDR2 are SNHLY and FYNNEI. The CDR3 spells CASSEGQGGEKLFF. In DNA, the CDR3 is TGTGCCAGCAGTGAAGGACAGGGTGGGGAAAAACTGTTTTTT.

In its sample, this clone was seen once. V usage is TRBV18 and J usage is TRBJ1-4, with D unresolved. The CDR3 length is 14 residues. V lost 3 bases and J lost 5, with 10 bases in between. From germline, CDR1 is KGHSH and CDR2 LQKENI. The CDR3 bases are TGTGCCAGCTCACCGCTGACGGGGAATGAAAAACTGTTTTTT. The encoded protein is CASSPLTGNEKLFF.

CDR3 sequence (DNA): TGTGCCAGCAGCCAAGCTTGGCGGGGCCGACAAAACATTCAGTACTTC. Protein: CASSQAWRGRQNIQYF. The genes are TRBV4-2 and TRBJ2-4; D is possibly TRBD2 (6 bases). The CDR3 sequence is 16 residues long. Trimming shortened V by 1 base and J by 5 bases, and 15 bases separated the two germline ends. Germline values: CDR1 LGHNA, CDR2 YNFKEQ.

V is TRBV29-1 and J is TRBJ2-7; D unresolved. The CDR3 length is 9 residues. Trimming removed 5 bases at V and 3 bases at J, with 2 bases between. Germline CDR1 is SQVTM and CDR2 is ANQGSEA. Here the CDR3 DNA reads TGCAGCGTTATCTACGAGCAGTACTTC. Amino acids: CSVIYEQYF.

This chain joins TRBV4-2 and TRBJ2-3, with D possibly being TRBD2 (5 bases). V lost 4 bases and J lost 4, with 12 bases in between. CDR1 LGHNA and CDR2 YNFKEQ come from the germline V gene. CDR3 length equals 14 residues. The CDR3 DNA reads TGTGCCAGCAGCCCGGGAAGGTTGGCAGATACGCAGTATTTT. It yields the protein CASSPGRLADTQYF.

Of note for this clone: A read error is likely, as this CDR3 ends without the conserved phenylalanine or tryptophan. The gene calls are TRBV5-1 and TRBJ1-6, with D perhaps matching TRBD1 (5 bases). CDR1 and CDR2 from the germline V gene are SGHRS and YFSETQ. Trimming removed 2 bases from V and 8 bases from J, with 20 bases in between. The CDR3 contains 17 residues. The CDR3 sequence is CASSLNLRDQGYSPLHL. The DNA for the CDR3 is TGCGCCAGCAGCTTAAACCTCAGGGACCAGGGCTATTCACCCCTCCACCTT.

The rearrangement links TRBV27 to TRBJ1-2; D not resolved. This CDR3 is 14 amino acids long. Germline values: CDR1 MNHEY, CDR2 SMNVEV (reference sequence). Trimming removed 4 bases at V and 0 bases at J, with 9 bases between. For the CDR3, the DNA is TGTGCCAGCAGTTATCGACACTCTAACTATGGCTACACCTTC. It translates to CASSYRHSNYGYTF.

Notes on this clone: Other nucleotide sequences from this sample produce the same CDR3. CDR3 bases: TGCGCCAGCAGCTTGGGGCAGAACTATGGCTACACCTTC. This gives the protein CASSLGQNYGYTF. This chain uses TRBV5-1 with TRBJ1-2; D not certain. Germline V CDR1 and CDR2: SGHRS, YFSETQ. Trimming cost V 0 bases and J 2 bases, with 5 bases left between them. This CDR3 has 13 amino acids.

The chain couples TRBV21-1 to TRBJ1-1. TRBV21-1 is a pseudogene segment. The CDR3 covers 17 residues. The CDR3 nucleotides are TGTGCCAGCAGCAAAGGGGGAAAAGAGGGCGGCGTCACTGAAGCTTTCTTT. Its protein is CASSKGGKEGGVTEAFF.